Below, one TCR beta chain is given with its context. The PCR ran on 60 Vbeta and 13 Jbeta primers. TCRdb's copy holds only in-frame clones and misses some; the assay was immunoSEQ multiplex PCR. The sample lists some 140,000 clones, over 70% occurring once. V lost 3 bases to trimming and J lost 7 bases, with 12 bases between them. This CDR3 region has 13 residues. Germline V CDR1 and CDR2: SGHVS, FQNEAQ. This sample was included in a study of cytomegalovirus exposure and HLA in healthy donors. The receptor comes from a man between 18 and 35 years old in good health and CMV-seronegative. Sequenced sample: PBMCs. The chain uses TRBV7-8 and TRBJ2-5; maybe TRBD1 (5 bases). The CDR3 protein is CASSFIGEATQYF. The CDR3 DNA sequence: TGTGCCAGCAGCTTCATAGGGGAAGCGACCCAGTACTTC.